A single sample is the source of the 2 T cell receptor beta chains below, sequenced in a study of shared clonotypes between healthy human individuals. Assay: immunoSEQ multiplex PCR; the TCRdb copy retains only in-frame clones and omits some. The profile covers 2,500,000 or so clones, with 90% to 95% appearing a single time and roughly 0.13% taken by the ten largest. The sequenced sample was naive CD4+ T cells sorted from blood. Noted subset: CD45RA+ positively selected. The receptor set was obtained from a man younger than 35 in good health.

The V call is TRBV18, the J call TRBJ2-1; 9 bases agree with TRBD2. With V trimmed by 0 bases and J by 4 bases, 4 bases remained unmatched. The germline V gene encodes CDR1 KGHSH and CDR2 LQKENI. The CDR3 contains 16 residues. The DNA of the CDR3 is TGTGCCAGCTCACCACCGGGCGGGGGGGCGTACAATGAGCAGTTCTTC. This translates into CASSPPGGGAYNEQFF.

The rearrangement links TRBV6-5 to TRBJ2-4; perhaps TRBD2 as D (5 bases). The length of the CDR3 is 15 residues. From germline, CDR1 is MNHEY and CDR2 SVGAGI. V shed 0 bases and J shed 7 bases, with 13 bases lying between them. CDR3 DNA sequence: TGTGCCAGCAGTTACTCGAGCCTAGCCCGTAACATTCAGTACTTC. Residues: CASSYSSLARNIQYF.